A single sample gave rise to the 10 T cell receptor beta chains below, sequenced in a study of blood T cell repertoires in COVID-19. The table came from immunoSEQ multiplex PCR; TCRdb's copy has only in-frame clones and leaves some out. This sample has roughly 75,000 clones, with roughly nine tenths found just once. Sequences were obtained from peripheral blood. Receptors originate from an older man in a cohort sampled during active COVID-19.

The V gene is TRBV18, the J gene TRBJ1-4; 8 bases line up with TRBD1. This CDR3 is 15 amino acids long. CDR1 is KGHSH and CDR2 is LQKENI in the germline V gene. V lost 6 bases and J lost 0; bases outside the gene matches: 3. The CDR3 reads CASSRDRTTNEKLFF. In DNA form, the CDR3 reads TGTGCCAGCTCCCGGGACAGGACAACTAATGAAAAACTGTTTTTT.

The chain recombines TRBV5-8 with TRBJ2-3, with D tentatively TRBD2 (7 bases). Germline loops: CDR1 SGHTS, CDR2 YDEGEE. Deletions cut 4 bases from V and 4 bases from J, with 13 bases between. This CDR3 has 14 amino acids. CDR3 sequence (DNA): TGTGCCAGCAGCGGGAGGGGGGTGGCAGATACGCAGTATTTT. Encoded protein: CASSGRGVADTQYF.

The V and J genes are TRBV7-2 and TRBJ1-1, with 10 nucleotides matching TRBD1. Trimming at V came to 3 bases and at J to 5 bases, leaving 6 bases not matched to a gene. Germline CDR1 reads SGHTA; CDR2 reads FQGNSA. CDR3 size: 15 residues. DNA of the CDR3: TGTGCCAGCAGCTTTGAGTGGACAGGGGGTACTGAAGCTTTCTTT. Translating gives CASSFEWTGGTEAFF.

This clone was detected a few times. The V call is TRBV11-2, the J call TRBJ2-3; the D is unclear. The CDR3 sequence is 13 residues long. The V and J ends lost 7 bases and 5 bases respectively, with 13 bases between them. Germline V gene data show CDR1 as SGHAT and CDR2 as FQNNGV. This CDR3 is CASTNYGGDTQYF. CDR3 bases: TGTGCCAGCACCAACTACGGCGGAGATACGCAGTATTTT.

This rearrangement joins TRBV3-1 (or the pseudogene TRBV3-2) to TRBJ2-7; TRBD1 matches at 8 bases. The V and J ends lost 4 bases and 4 bases, in that order; junction bases with no gene match: 9. CDR1 and CDR2 (germline): LGHDT, YNNKEL (reference sequence). CDR3 length: 15 residues. The CDR3 sequence: CASSRPGQGTYEQYF. Here the CDR3 DNA reads TGTGCCAGCAGCCGTCCCGGACAGGGTACGTACGAGCAGTACTTC.

The chain uses TRBV28 and TRBJ1-1, with 9 bases that match TRBD1. The CDR3 has 15 amino acids. Germline values: CDR1 MDHEN, CDR2 SYDVKM. V shed 4 bases, J shed 4 bases, and the junction held 7 bases outside the gene matches. The DNA for the CDR3 is TGTGCCAGCAGTTCGGGACAGGGTGGATTCACTGAAGCTTTCTTT. Residues: CASSSGQGGFTEAFF.

The chain links TRBV25-1 to TRBJ2-5; 7 nucleotides line up with TRBD2. In germline, CDR1 is MGHDK, CDR2 SYGVNS. Losses at the gene ends were 5 bases for V and 5 bases for J; bases not matched to a gene: 14. CDR3 length: 16 residues. CDR3 protein: CASSKGDLGGQETQYF. The CDR3 coding sequence is TGTGCCAGCAGTAAAGGGGATTTGGGAGGGCAGGAGACCCAGTACTTC.

The chain is built from TRBV15 and TRBJ2-3, with D unclear. The CDR3 length is 13 residues. V lost 5 bases and J lost 0, with 6 bases in between. Germline lookup yields CDR1 LNHNV and CDR2 YYDKDF (reference sequence). In DNA form, the CDR3 reads TGTGCCACCAGCTCCGAGAGCACAGATACGCAGTATTTT. It yields the protein CATSSESTDTQYF.

The J gene is TRBJ2-4, the V gene TRBV7-9; possibly TRBD1 for D (5 bases). The CDR3 is 12 residues long. Germline lookup yields CDR1 SEHNR and CDR2 FQNEAQ (reference sequence). V lost 1 base to trimming and J lost 8 bases, with 6 bases between them. The CDR3 reads CASSLDRYIQYF. In DNA form, the CDR3 reads TGTGCCAGCAGCTTAGACAGGTACATTCAGTACTTC.

This clone was recorded only once. This chain joins TRBV19 and TRBJ2-1; the D gene is possibly TRBD2 (7 bases). The ends were cut back, 1 base at V and 6 bases at J, with 10 bases in the middle. The CDR3 totals 14 residues. The germline gives CDR1 LNHDA, CDR2 SQIVND (reference sequence). The CDR3 nucleotides read TGTGCCAGTAGTATAGGTGGGGGGGCCAATGAGCAGTTCTTC. Its protein product is CASSIGGGANEQFF.